These T cell receptor beta chains were read from a single sample in a study of immune heterogeneity within non-small cell lung tumors. TCRdb itself ran the multiplex PCR reads through MiXCR, one entry per CDR3 protein. The table includes 1,000 to 1,500 distinct CDR3 sequences, about 52% detected once. Sequenced sample: lung tumor tissue. These receptors came from a man in his sixties with non-small cell lung cancer. Each CDR3 is given without its conserved first and last residue.

>TRBJ1-1|TRBV7-2
ASSLGIAGLTEAF
>TRBJ2-7|TRBV7-3
ASSLLAGGSEQY
>TRBJ2-7|TRBV11-3
ASSNQIYEQY
>TRBJ1-1|TRBV13
ASSLGHREGAF
>TRBJ2-5|TRBV18
ASSPGRGLAAQETQY
>TRBJ2-1|TRBV2
ASRDVADEQF
>TRBJ1-5|TRBV4-1
ASSMFAGQNSNQPQH
>TRBJ1-2|TRBV6-5
ASSYRGRWTNYGYT
>TRBJ2-6|TRBV30
AWSLRGDSGANVLT
>TRBJ2-5|TRBV7-9
ASSLRASVVETQY
>TRBJ1-6|TRBV9
ASSVRAFNSPLH
>TRBJ2-3|TRBV9
ASSLAGSTDTQY
>TRBJ1-5|TRBV28
ASSFRQGHQPQH
>TRBJ2-2|TRBV15
ATSRDQGATGELF
>TRBJ2-2|TRBV20-1
SARGQGLNTGELF
>TRBJ1-1|TRBV5-1
ASSLADMNTEAF
>TRBJ1-4|TRBV3-1
ASSQAQGNSVKLF
>TRBJ2-1|TRBV2
ANHPGQGMYEQF
>TRBJ2-1|TRBV6-2/TRBV6-3
ASSSSGSYNEQF
>TRBJ1-1|TRBV30
AWSGGQLNTEAF
>TRBJ2-1|TRBV2
ASEVYNEQF
>TRBJ1-2|TRBV2
ASSASKDYGYT
>TRBJ2-4|TRBV28
ASSFADLAKNIQY
>TRBJ2-1|TRBV27
ASSPSAGGKGEQF
>TRBJ2-7|TRBV5-1
ASSLAHGTGIPYEQY
>TRBJ2-7|TRBV11-2
ASSSPLAGVVHEQY
>TRBJ1-5|TRBV6-1
ASSPRSGGNQPQH
>TRBJ2-3|TRBV9
ASSRSGRGTDTQY
>TRBJ2-5|TRBV5-4
ASSLGVQETQY
>TRBJ2-2|TRBV11-1
ASSEQRTGELF
>TRBJ1-2|TRBV20-1
SAKQMVDYGYT
>TRBJ1-1|TRBV2
ASSPLRGTEAF
>TRBJ1-5|TRBV27
ASSIGAMGQPQH
>TRBJ2-7|TRBV6-1
ASSLVGAGAYEQY
>TRBJ2-1|TRBV12-3/TRBV12-4
ASSSGAIHNEQF
>TRBJ2-1|TRBV24-1
ATSDPGREGWNEQF
>TRBJ2-1|TRBV7-6
ASSLGSQRSFNEQF
>TRBJ1-2|TRBV6-1
ASRHRGADGYT
>TRBJ1-4|TRBV24-1
ATSDGDSGREKLF
>TRBJ2-7|TRBV2
ASVPIAGAYEQY
>TRBJ1-5|TRBV6-1
ASSTRQGNQPQH